The TCR beta chain under discussion was sequenced for a study of blood T cell repertoires in COVID-19. At the level of the study: Researchers got acute and convalescent COVID-19 samples from the United States, Italy and Spain. PBMCs, B-cell-depleted T cells, or T cells provided the cDNA or gDNA that made up the material.

Germline loops: CDR1 SGHNT, CDR2 YYREEE (reference sequence). The CDR3 sequence is 14 residues long. Trimming took off 4 bases at V and 7 bases at J, with 17 bases between the two ends. Sequencing used immunoSEQ multiplex PCR; TCRdb keeps in-frame clones, though not all of them. Of about 43,000 clones detected, 86% appear once; the ten largest clones hold just under 8.5%. The sequenced material came from peripheral blood. The chain carries TRBV5-4 and TRBJ1-1; D unresolved. This clonotype was sampled from a man aged 55 to 70 with active COVID-19. In DNA, the CDR3 is TGTGCCAGCAGCCTGACGTCCTTCGAGGTTGAAGCTTTCTTT. Translation gives CASSLTSFEVEAFF.